A single sample is the source of the 26 T cell receptor beta chains below, sequenced in a study of blood T cells in healthy people across ages. Through a sample-barcoded 5' primer and a J-beta primer mix, a second PCR was run for roughly 6 to 11 cycles. TCRdb processed the 5' RACE reads anew with MiXCR; each CDR3 protein has one entry. In the table there are 250,000 to 300,000 distinct CDR3 sequences, 25% to 30% of which are singletons. The source material was blood. Every receptor here comes from a woman aged 70 to 79 in good health.

Concerning this clonotype: A single base separates this from a much larger clone, so it may be a read error. CDR3 protein: CASSEATGLYRGGGFQYF. CDR3 sequence (DNA): TGTGCCAGCAGTGAAGCGACAGGGCTGTACCGAGGGGGGGGGTTCCAGTACTTC. The genes are TRBV6-1 and TRBJ2-5; D assignment may be TRBD1 or TRBD2 (7 bases each). Germline values: CDR1 MNHNS, CDR2 SASEGT. Trimming pared 0 bases from V and 10 bases from J, leaving 27 bases between. The length of the CDR3 is 18 residues.

V gene TRBV9 combines with J gene TRBJ2-3, with 9 bases identical to TRBD1. Germline V gives CDR1 SGDLS, CDR2 YYNGEE. The ends lost 0 bases at V and 3 bases at J; junction bases unmatched: 8. The CDR3 runs to 17 residues. In DNA, the CDR3 is TGTGCCAGCAGCGTAGGGGTTACAGGGGGCAAGACAGATACGCAGTATTTT. This gives the protein CASSVGVTGGKTDTQYF.

This clonotype was detected only a few times. V is TRBV27 and J is TRBJ1-6, with 7 bases fitting TRBD1. CDR1 and CDR2 (germline): MNHEY, SMNVEV (reference sequence). V was clipped by 5 bases and J by 5 bases; unmatched bases: 6. The CDR3 is 15 amino acids. The chain's CDR3 is CASSPTGTDNSPLHF. The CDR3 nucleotides read TGTGCCAGCAGTCCCACCGGGACAGATAATTCACCCCTCCACTTT.

The gene calls are TRBV9 and TRBJ1-3; D is unclear. Trimming pared 5 bases from V and 1 base from J, leaving 4 bases between. The CDR3 totals 12 residues. Germline values: CDR1 SGDLS, CDR2 YYNGEE. The CDR3 sequence: CASRPSGNTIYF. CDR3 coding DNA: TGTGCCAGCAGGCCGTCTGGAAACACCATATATTTT. Combining the CDR3 with reference TRBV9 and TRBJ1-3 gives the whole variable domain DSGVTQTPKHLITATGQRVTLRCSPRSGDLSVYWYQQSLDQGLQFLIQYYNGEERAKGNILERFSAQQFPDLHSELNLSSLELGDSALYFCASRPSGNTIYFGEGSWLTVV.

The CDR3 nucleotides read TGCAGTGCTAAAACTAGCGGGAGAGAAGGAAATGAGCAGTTCTTC. Protein: CSAKTSGREGNEQFF. The chain carries TRBV20-1 and TRBJ2-5; 11 bases line up with TRBD2. The DNA matches TRBJ2-1 better at its end, which makes the J call doubtful. This CDR3 is built from 15 residues. The germline gives CDR1 DFQATT, CDR2 SNEGSKA (reference sequence).

This clonotype was seen a few times. This rearrangement joins TRBV20-1 to TRBJ1-2; D gene unclear. Trimming pared 3 bases from V and 5 bases from J, leaving 10 bases between. The CDR3 is 12 residues long. Germline V gene lookup returns CDR1 DFQATT and CDR2 SNEGSKA (reference sequence). The CDR3 coding sequence is TGCAGTGCTAGTGGCGGAAGATATGGCTACACCTTC. Translation: CSASGGRYGYTF.

This clonotype was seen only a few times. The V call is TRBV6-5, the J call TRBJ2-1; weak D call: TRBD2 (5 bases). V was trimmed by 6 bases and J by 3 bases, leaving 15 bases between them. From germline, CDR1 is MNHEY and CDR2 SVGAGI. This CDR3 has 15 amino acids. The CDR3: CASRLRTSNYNEQFF. DNA of the CDR3: TGTGCCAGCAGACTCAGGACTTCTAACTACAATGAGCAGTTCTTC.

The gene calls are TRBV7-2 and TRBJ1-5; the match to TRBD1 covers 10 bases. Per germline, CDR1 SGHTA and CDR2 FQGNSA. V lost 5 bases and J lost 2; bases outside the gene matches: 12. This CDR3 is 18 amino acids long. CDR3 region: CASSPDRGLRLGNQPQHF. CDR3 nucleotide sequence: TGTGCCAGCAGCCCCGACAGGGGGCTACGGCTTGGCAATCAGCCCCAGCATTTT.

The rearrangement uses TRBV6-2 or TRBV6-3 and TRBJ2-5; TRBD2 matches 13 bases. The trim removed 6 bases at V and 5 bases at J, leaving 6 bases unmatched. Germline values: CDR1 MNHEY, CDR2 SVGEGT. The CDR3 loop spans 15 amino acids. The CDR3 coding sequence is TGTGCCAGCAGAACTAGCGGGAGGGGTCGCGAGACCCAGTACTTC. Encoded protein: CASRTSGRGRETQYF.

Here the CDR3 reads CSVERTNTEAFF. The CDR3 DNA sequence: TGCAGCGTTGAAAGAACTAACACTGAAGCTTTCTTT. V gene TRBV29-1 combines with J gene TRBJ1-1; no reliable D call. From germline, CDR1 is SQVTM and CDR2 ANQGSEA. The CDR3 is made up of 12 amino acids. The V and J ends lost 2 bases and 2 bases respectively, with 6 bases between them.

The chain couples TRBV4-3 to TRBJ2-1, with 11 bases identical to TRBD2. This CDR3 comprises 15 residues. J lost 5 bases, V lost 4 bases, and 4 bases had no gene match. Looked up from germline, CDR1 is LGHNA and CDR2 is YSLEER. The CDR3 coding sequence is TGCGCCAGCAGCCTGGGACTAGCGGAGAACAATGAGCAGTTCTTC. Translated, it gives CASSLGLAENNEQFF.

V is TRBV5-1 and J is TRBJ1-1; 7 nucleotides align to TRBD1. The CDR3 contains 13 residues. Per the germline V gene, CDR1 is SGHRS and CDR2 is YFSETQ. The V and J ends lost 4 bases and 7 bases, in that order; junction bases with no gene match: 7. This CDR3 is CASSQGETLEAFF. CDR3 in DNA: TGCGCCAGCAGCCAGGGGGAGACCCTTGAAGCTTTCTTT. The full variable domain, completed using reference TRBV5-1 and TRBJ1-1, is KAGVTQTPRYLIKTRGQQVTLSCSPISGHRSVSWYQQTPGQGLQFLFEYFSETQRNKGNFPGRFSGRQFSNSRSEMNVSTLELGDSALYLCASSQGETLEAFFGQGTRLTVV.

The V gene is TRBV7-8, the J gene TRBJ2-6; no reliable D call. The CDR3 loop spans 18 amino acids. The germline gives CDR1 SGHVS, CDR2 FQNEAQ. V shed 1 base and J shed 0 bases, with 13 bases lying between them. This CDR3 is CASSLEFFIDSGANVLTF. The CDR3 bases are TGTGCCAGCAGCTTAGAGTTCTTTATCGACTCTGGGGCCAACGTCCTGACTTTC. Filled out from reference TRBV7-8 and TRBJ2-6, the complete variable domain reads GAGVSQSPRYKVAKRGQDVALRCDPISGHVSLFWYQQALGQGPEFLTYFQNEAQLDKSGLPSDRFFAERPEGSVSTLKIQRTQQEDSAVYLCASSLEFFIDSGANVLTFGAGSRLTVL.

In its sample, this clonotype was seen many times. V usage is TRBV6-1 and J usage is TRBJ2-7; unclear D gene. The CDR3 loop spans 13 amino acids. With 4 bases removed from V and 4 bases from J, the gap between germline ends came to 11 bases. Germline values: CDR1 MNHNS, CDR2 SASEGT. The CDR3 region has the DNA TGTGCCAGCAGTGGGTCGGATGTTTACGAGCAGTACTTC. Translating it yields CASSGSDVYEQYF.

This clonotype appeared many times. The chain combines TRBV4-3 with TRBJ2-5; maybe TRBD1 (6 bases). CDR1 is LGHNA and CDR2 is YSLEER in the germline V gene. The V gene lost 0 bases and the J gene lost 5 bases, with 7 bases spanning the gap. CDR3 length: 13 residues. The CDR3 reads CASSQDQGETQYF. The CDR3, as DNA: TGCGCCAGCAGCCAAGATCAGGGGGAGACCCAGTACTTC.

The chain joins TRBV10-3 to TRBJ2-7; tentative D call: TRBD2 (6 bases). The CDR3 sequence is 13 residues long. Germline V gene sequence: CDR1 ENHRY, CDR2 SYGVKD. V shed 9 bases and J shed 6 bases, with 18 bases lying between them. The CDR3 sequence: CAIGTAIFAEQYF. The CDR3, as DNA: TGTGCCATAGGGACTGCCATATTCGCCGAGCAGTACTTC.

This clonotype was seen at least ten times. The chain employs TRBV7-6 and TRBJ2-1, with 7 bases fitting TRBD2. Looked up from germline, CDR1 is SGHVS and CDR2 is FNYEAQ. V lost 1 base, J lost 3 bases, and 3 bases stayed unmatched. The CDR3 extends over 15 amino acids. CDR3 loop: CASSLGAGDYNEQFF. The CDR3 bases are TGTGCCAGCAGCTTAGGCGCGGGGGACTACAATGAGCAGTTCTTC. Filled out from reference TRBV7-6 and TRBJ2-1, the complete variable domain reads GAGVSQSPRYKVTKRGQDVALRCDPISGHVSLYWYRQALGQGPEFLTYFNYEAQQDKSGLPNDRFSAERPEGSISTLTIQRTEQRDSAMYRCASSLGAGDYNEQFFGPGTRLTVL.

The chain is built from TRBV3-1 and TRBJ2-7; D might be TRBD1 (5 bases). The J call is in doubt because the DNA end fits TRBJ2-5 better. This CDR3 spans 15 amino acids. Per germline, CDR1 LGHDT and CDR2 YNNKEL (reference sequence). The CDR3 spells CASSQGSGIGETQYF. The CDR3 DNA reads as TGTGCCAGCAGCCAAGGGTCAGGGATCGGAGAGACCCAGTACTTC.

In this sample, this clonotype turned up a few times. The chain carries TRBV28 and TRBJ2-2; D is unclear. CDR3 length: 15 residues. V was trimmed by 2 bases and J by 6 bases, leaving 13 bases between them. Germline CDR1 is MDHEN and CDR2 is SYDVKM. The CDR3 nucleotides read TGTGCCAGCAGTTTACGAGAGGATTCCGCCGGGGAGCTGTTTTTT. The encoded protein is CASSLREDSAGELFF.

This clonotype has just a few counts. This rearrangement joins TRBV4-1 to TRBJ2-3; no definite D call. Germline V gene lookup returns CDR1 MGHRA and CDR2 YSYEKL. With 1 base removed from V and 3 bases from J, the gap between germline ends came to 14 bases. The CDR3 is 16 residues long. CDR3 DNA: TGCGCCAGCAGCCAAGCTACGCGACTTCAAACAGATACGCAGTATTTT. It is translated as CASSQATRLQTDTQYF.

This clonotype was observed a few times. The rearrangement links TRBV27 to TRBJ1-1; no reliable D call. Per the germline V gene, CDR1 is MNHEY and CDR2 is SMNVEV (reference sequence). V was cut by 7 bases and J by 4 bases, with 16 bases left in between. The CDR3 is 14 residues long. CDR3: CASTNGFGTTEAFF. The CDR3 DNA is TGTGCCAGCACCAACGGGTTTGGCACCACTGAAGCTTTCTTT.

This clonotype was counted only a few times. The chain joins TRBV11-2 to TRBJ2-7; 9 bases agree with TRBD2. CDR3 length: 15 residues. The V segment lost 0 bases and the J segment 2 bases; nucleotides outside the gene matches: 2. Germline V gene data show CDR1 as SGHAT and CDR2 as FQNNGV. The CDR3 protein is CASSLDGLAPYEQYF. The CDR3 DNA is TGTGCCAGCAGCTTAGACGGACTAGCGCCCTACGAGCAGTACTTC.

The chain recombines TRBV20-1 with TRBJ2-1, with TRBD1 matching 9 bases. Germline-derived CDR1 and CDR2 are DFQATT and SNEGSKA (reference sequence). The CDR3 has 15 amino acids. With V trimmed by 5 bases and J by 8 bases, 13 bases remained unmatched. The CDR3 reads CSAPLGTGTRDEQFF. The CDR3 DNA sequence: TGCAGTGCTCCACTCGGGACAGGGACAAGGGATGAGCAGTTCTTC.

This clonotype was picked up many times. This chain connects TRBV29-1 to TRBJ2-7, with 7 positions matching TRBD2. CDR1 SQVTM and CDR2 ANQGSEA come from the germline V gene. This CDR3 has 14 residues. The junction had 9 bases not matched to a gene; V was cut back by 5 bases and J by 2 bases. The CDR3 loop is CSVPVREVPYEQYF. CDR3 bases: TGCAGCGTTCCCGTTCGGGAGGTTCCCTACGAGCAGTACTTC.

In this sample, this clonotype turned up a few times. The J gene is TRBJ2-3, the V gene TRBV29-1; D might be TRBD2 (5 bases). Trimming shortened V by 4 bases and J by 5 bases, and 10 bases separated the two germline ends. The CDR3 has 12 amino acids. Germline V gives CDR1 SQVTM, CDR2 ANQGSEA. In DNA form, the CDR3 reads TGCAGCGTTGTCCCGGGGATAGATACGCAGTATTTT. Residues: CSVVPGIDTQYF.

This clonotype has more than one count but fewer than ten. At one end the junction does not follow the germline gene, possibly because of a read error. The chain recombines TRBV2 with TRBJ2-2; D possibly corresponds to TRBD1 (5 bases). Looked up from germline, CDR1 is SNHLY and CDR2 is FYNNEI. CDR3 length: 15 residues. CDR3 DNA sequence: TGTGCCTGCAGTGACAGAGCGACTAACACCGGGGAGCTGTTTTTT. Protein product: CACSDRATNTGELFF.